One sample yielded the 31 T cell receptor beta chains listed below, sequenced in a study of shared clonotypes between healthy human individuals. Method: immunoSEQ multiplex PCR; TCRdb's copy keeps in-frame clones and lacks some. The table has some 2.1 million clones, roughly 93% seen once. As defined, naive CD8 cells were CD45RO-negative and positively selected for CCR7, with terminally differentiated effector memory CD45RA+ cells excluded. Sequencing was done on a sample of naive CD8+ T cells from PBMCs. The receptors come from a man aged 18 to 30 in good health. Some clones in this sample may be carry-over from other donors' samples.

The chain joins TRBV6-6 to TRBJ2-2; D is undetermined. This CDR3 is built from 16 residues. Per the germline V gene, CDR1 is MNHNY and CDR2 is SVGAGI (reference sequence). V shed 5 bases and J shed 4 bases, with 17 bases lying between them. The CDR3 sequence is CASSIFTTPTTGELFF. The DNA of the CDR3 is TGTGCCAGCAGTATTTTTACGACACCCACCACCGGGGAGCTGTTTTTT.

The chain has TRBV2 and TRBJ2-1; 8 bases fit TRBD2. This CDR3 spans 12 amino acids. Germline-derived CDR1 and CDR2 are SNHLY and FYNNEI. After removal of 7 bases from V and 7 bases from J, the junction contained 3 bases not matched to a gene. CDR3 protein: CASTGRGNEQFF. The CDR3 DNA reads as TGTGCCAGCACCGGGAGGGGAAATGAGCAGTTCTTC.

This chain joins TRBV5-1 and TRBJ2-2; D not resolved. This CDR3 is built from 18 residues. With 0 bases removed from V and 6 bases from J, the gap between germline ends came to 21 bases. Germline V gene data show CDR1 as SGHRS and CDR2 as YFSETQ. CDR3 in amino acids: CASSLAPVVVVGAGELFF. Here the CDR3 DNA reads TGCGCCAGCAGCTTGGCCCCGGTCGTCGTAGTAGGAGCCGGGGAGCTGTTTTTT. Variable domain in full (rest from reference TRBV5-1 and TRBJ2-2): KAGVTQTPRYLIKTRGQQVTLSCSPISGHRSVSWYQQTPGQGLQFLFEYFSETQRNKGNFPGRFSGRQFSNSRSEMNVSTLELGDSALYLCASSLAPVVVVGAGELFFGEGSRLTVL.

The V call is TRBV7-8, the J call TRBJ2-1; 13 nucleotides align to TRBD2. Trimming cost V 5 bases and J 4 bases; bases outside gene matches: 8. This CDR3 has 17 residues. CDR1 SGHVS and CDR2 FQNEAQ come from the germline V gene. The CDR3 DNA reads TGTGCCAGCAGCACCCATCGACTAGCGGGGGGATACAATGAGCAGTTCTTC. Translation: CASSTHRLAGGYNEQFF. Filled out from reference TRBV7-8 and TRBJ2-1, the complete variable domain reads GAGVSQSPRYKVAKRGQDVALRCDPISGHVSLFWYQQALGQGPEFLTYFQNEAQLDKSGLPSDRFFAERPEGSVSTLKIQRTQQEDSAVYLCASSTHRLAGGYNEQFFGPGTRLTVL.

V gene TRBV10-3 combines with J gene TRBJ2-1; D uncertain. Trimming left V 3 bases short and J 0 bases short, with 9 bases between. This CDR3 region has 15 residues. The V gene's germline CDR1 is ENHRY and CDR2 SYGVKD. CDR3 sequence reads: CAISESQSSYNEQFF. The CDR3 DNA reads as TGTGCCATCAGTGAATCACAGAGCTCCTACAATGAGCAGTTCTTC.

As for this clone: The sample carries other DNA sequences with the same CDR3. The gene calls are TRBV27 and TRBJ2-3; 10 bases fit TRBD2. Germline CDR1 MNHEY, CDR2 SMNVEV (reference sequence). Germline trimming cut 3 bases from V and 0 bases from J; bases unmatched to any gene: 0. The CDR3 consists of 15 residues. As DNA, the CDR3 is TGTGCCAGCAGTTTTAGCGGGAGGAGCACAGATACGCAGTATTTT. It yields the protein CASSFSGRSTDTQYF.

The CDR3 loop is CASSLTGGPLEQYF. CDR3 nucleotide sequence: TGTGCCAGCAGCTTAACGGGAGGGCCCCTCGAGCAGTACTTC. The rearrangement joins TRBV7-2 to TRBJ2-5; 8 nucleotides match TRBD2. The assigned J gene may be wrong: the sequence end matches TRBJ2-7 better. The CDR3 runs to 14 residues. Germline V gene sequence: CDR1 SGHTA, CDR2 FQGNSA.

This clone was detected a few times. The V and J genes are TRBV5-6 and TRBJ1-1; 8 bases are a match to TRBD1. The germline gives CDR1 SGHDT, CDR2 YYEEEE. This CDR3 region has 14 residues. The junction had 7 bases not matched to a gene; V was cut back by 1 base and J by 8 bases. CDR3 nucleotide sequence: TGTGCCAGCAGCTTGAGGTCAGGGGGCCCGGAAGCTTTCTTT. This translates into CASSLRSGGPEAFF.

The gene calls are TRBV5-1 and TRBJ2-3; 13 nucleotides agree with TRBD2. Germline CDR1 reads SGHRS; CDR2 reads YFSETQ. This CDR3 spans 16 amino acids. V dropped 3 bases and J dropped 1; count of bases not matched to a gene: 2. For the CDR3, the DNA is TGCGCCAGCAGCTCAGGACTAGCGGGAGGCACAGATACGCAGTATTTT. Residues: CASSSGLAGGTDTQYF.

J is TRBJ2-1 and V is TRBV5-1; 14 bases align to TRBD2. CDR3 length equals 16 residues. CDR1 is SGHRS and CDR2 is YFSETQ in the germline V gene. The trim removed 4 bases at V and 8 bases at J, leaving 8 bases unmatched. CDR3 protein: CASSPTGTSGRYEQFF. The CDR3 coding sequence is TGCGCCAGCAGCCCCACCGGGACTAGCGGGAGATATGAGCAGTTCTTC.

V and J are TRBV28 and TRBJ1-2; maybe TRBD1 (6 bases). CDR3 size: 11 residues. Trimming left V 6 bases short and J 11 bases short, with 13 bases between. CDR1 and CDR2 from the germline V gene are MDHEN and SYDVKM. The CDR3 is CASSSWGQYTF. In DNA, the CDR3 is TGTGCCAGCAGCTCTTGGGGGCAGTACACCTTC.

This rearrangement joins TRBV13 to TRBJ1-2; no definite D call. CDR3 size: 16 residues. The ends were cut back, 3 bases at V and 4 bases at J, with 18 bases in the middle. CDR1 is PRHDT and CDR2 is FYEKMQ in the germline V gene (reference sequence). The CDR3 nucleotides read TGTGCCAGCAGCTTCTACCCTGGAGAACCCACCTATGGCTACACCTTC. Translating it yields CASSFYPGEPTYGYTF.

This clone was recorded at least ten times. The chain employs TRBV9 and TRBJ2-1; 8 positions match TRBD2. Germline CDR1 SGDLS, CDR2 YYNGEE. V trimming: 4 bases; J trimming: 5 bases; junction bases outside the gene matches: 8. This CDR3 is built from 15 residues. CDR3 sequence: CASSPTGGADNEQFF. As DNA, the CDR3 is TGTGCCAGCAGCCCCACCGGGGGGGCGGACAATGAGCAGTTCTTC. The full variable domain, in which reference TRBV9 and TRBJ2-1 provide the parts outside the CDR3, is DSGVTQTPKHLITATGQRVTLRCSPRSGDLSVYWYQQSLDQGLQFLIQYYNGEERAKGNILERFSAQQFPDLHSELNLSSLELGDSALYFCASSPTGGADNEQFFGPGTRLTVL.

The chain uses TRBV9 and TRBJ2-2; D may be TRBD1 (6 bases). Germline CDR1 SGDLS, CDR2 YYNGEE. V was trimmed by 3 bases and J by 3 bases, leaving 18 bases between them. The CDR3 spans 17 residues. The CDR3 is CASSGSPDRPDTGELFF. As DNA, the CDR3 is TGTGCCAGCAGCGGTAGCCCGGACAGACCGGACACCGGGGAGCTGTTTTTT.

The V call is TRBV7-9, the J call TRBJ2-4; 7 positions agree with TRBD2. Germline V gene sequence: CDR1 SEHNR, CDR2 FQNEAQ (reference sequence). The CDR3 is made up of 19 amino acids. V lost 5 bases to trimming and J lost 3 bases; unmatched junction nucleotides: 19. CDR3 in amino acids: CASSKEPGWEGQVKNIQYF. In DNA form, the CDR3 reads TGTGCCAGCAGCAAAGAGCCAGGGTGGGAGGGCCAAGTCAAAAACATTCAGTACTTC.

V usage is TRBV5-5 and J usage is TRBJ1-5; weak D call: TRBD1 (6 bases). CDR1 is SGHKS, CDR2 YYEKEE, per germline (reference sequence). The V end lost 4 bases, the J end lost 6 bases, and 11 bases lay between the germline ends. The CDR3 contains 13 residues. The chain's CDR3 is CASSINRAQPQHF. The CDR3 DNA reads as TGTGCCAGCAGCATCAACAGGGCTCAGCCCCAGCATTTT.

This clone was seen just once. This chain connects TRBV9 to TRBJ2-2, with 7 nucleotides matching TRBD2. In germline, CDR1 is SGDLS, CDR2 YYNGEE. J was trimmed by 7 bases and V by 0 bases; bases with no gene match: 12. This CDR3 has 17 amino acids. CDR3 coding DNA: TGTGCCAGCAGCGTAGCCCGTCGGGGGGAGGGCGGCGGGGAGCTGTTTTTT. Protein: CASSVARRGEGGGELFF.

The genes are TRBV4-3 and TRBJ1-1; D remains unclear. The germline CDR1 and CDR2 sequences are LGHNA and YSLEER. V was clipped by 0 bases and J by 3 bases, with 20 bases between them. CDR3 length: 18 residues. Here the CDR3 reads CASSQDSRAKGGDTEAFF. CDR3 nucleotide sequence: TGCGCCAGCAGCCAAGATTCACGGGCTAAGGGTGGGGACACTGAAGCTTTCTTT.

V and J are TRBV7-8 and TRBJ2-1, with TRBD2 as a possible D gene (6 bases). V was shortened by 4 bases and J by 10 bases, with 14 bases between the two germline ends. This CDR3 is 13 amino acids long. The germline CDR1 and CDR2 sequences are SGHVS and FQNEAQ. As DNA, the CDR3 is TGTGCCAGCAGCTCGGAGGGCTCCCGCGAGCAGTTCTTC. This codes for CASSSEGSREQFF.

The DNA of the CDR3 is TGCGCCAGCAGCCTCCCCAGGGGCAACAATTCACCCCTCCACTTT. This encodes CASSLPRGNNSPLHF. The V and J genes are TRBV4-1 and TRBJ1-6, with D perhaps TRBD1 (6 bases). V dropped 4 bases and J dropped 7 bases, with 14 bases sitting between them. Germline CDR1 MGHRA, CDR2 YSYEKL. CDR3 length: 15 amino acids.

V is TRBV5-6 and J is TRBJ1-1; D gene ambiguous. Germline lookup yields CDR1 SGHDT and CDR2 YYEEEE. The CDR3 runs 13 residues. V lost 7 bases and J 1 base, leaving 11 bases between the germline ends. The CDR3 nucleotides read TGTGCCAGCGCCTCGAGTTGGAACACTGAAGCTTTCTTT. As protein: CASASSWNTEAFF.

V is TRBV4-2 and J is TRBJ2-7, with 14 positions matching TRBD2. This CDR3 is 17 amino acids long. With V trimmed by 1 base and J by 5 bases, 7 bases remained unmatched. Germline V gene sequence: CDR1 LGHNA, CDR2 YNFKEQ. CDR3 loop: CASSQGPGLAGGHEQYF. CDR3 DNA: TGTGCCAGCAGCCAAGGCCCTGGACTAGCGGGGGGTCACGAGCAGTACTTC.

The rearrangement uses TRBV7-6 and TRBJ1-4; D may be TRBD1 (5 bases). The CDR3 totals 16 residues. The germline V gene encodes CDR1 SGHVS and CDR2 FNYEAQ. The V end was cut by 1 base, the J end by 6 bases, with 15 bases between. For the CDR3, the DNA is TGTGCCAGCAGCTTAGGCCCAAGGGGAGGTGATGAAAAACTGTTTTTT. It yields the protein CASSLGPRGGDEKLFF.

The rearrangement uses TRBV7-9 and TRBJ1-1; possibly TRBD1 for D (5 bases). This CDR3 is 15 amino acids long. Trimming shortened V by 5 bases and J by 2 bases, and 15 bases separated the two germline ends. The germline V gene has CDR1 SEHNR and CDR2 FQNEAQ (reference sequence). CDR3 nucleotide sequence: TGTGCCAGCAGCCCCCTTCGGGGGAGAAACACTGAAGCTTTCTTT. It translates to CASSPLRGRNTEAFF.

V is TRBV11-2 and J is TRBJ2-5; perhaps TRBD2 as D (5 bases). Germline V gives CDR1 SGHAT, CDR2 FQNNGV. This CDR3 region has 14 residues. The V end was cut by 2 bases, the J end by 4 bases, with 11 bases between. CDR3 in DNA: TGTGCCAGCAGCTTAAAGGCCAGCGGAGAGACCCAGTACTTC. This translates into CASSLKASGETQYF.

The chain recombines TRBV7-2 with TRBJ2-5; perhaps TRBD2 as D (6 bases). The J call is doubtful: the DNA matches TRBJ2-7 better. CDR1 is SGHTA and CDR2 is FQGNSA in the germline V gene. This CDR3 region has 14 residues. The CDR3 DNA reads as TGTGCCAGCAGCTTAGGCGGGACTCTCTACGAGCAGTACTTC. It codes for CASSLGGTLYEQYF.

V gene TRBV7-9 combines with J gene TRBJ2-7, with D possibly being TRBD2 (5 bases). The CDR3 contains 14 residues. CDR1 is SEHNR and CDR2 is FQNEAQ in the germline V gene (reference sequence). The V end lost 5 bases, the J end lost 5 bases, and 16 bases lay between the germline ends. The CDR3 DNA is TGTGCCAGCAGCGCCGGACTCCTCCCGGACGAGCAGTACTTC. This codes for CASSAGLLPDEQYF.

This clone was detected only once. This specimen includes other DNA sequences encoding the same CDR3. The chain is built from TRBV27 and TRBJ2-7, with a weak D call TRBD2 (5 bases). CDR1 is MNHEY and CDR2 is SMNVEV in the germline V gene (reference sequence). The CDR3 has 13 amino acids. V was clipped by 2 bases and J by 3 bases, with 8 bases between them. This chain's CDR3 is CASSLGLNYEQYF. DNA of the CDR3: TGTGCCAGCAGTTTAGGACTGAACTACGAGCAGTACTTC.

The J gene is TRBJ2-7, the V gene TRBV7-8; D possibly corresponds to TRBD2 (6 bases). This CDR3 is 16 amino acids long. Germline lookup yields CDR1 SGHVS and CDR2 FQNEAQ. V lost 6 bases and J 5 bases, leaving 23 bases between the germline ends. The CDR3 DNA follows: TGTGCCAGCAGTTCAAGACCGGACGGGGAGGACCACGAGCAGTACTTC. Protein product: CASSSRPDGEDHEQYF.

The chain has TRBV27 and TRBJ2-1, with no clear D. V lost 6 bases and J 9 bases, leaving 12 bases between the germline ends. The CDR3 has 12 residues. From germline, CDR1 is MNHEY and CDR2 SMNVEV (reference sequence). CDR3 protein: CASSANPSEQFF. The CDR3 nucleotides read TGTGCCAGCAGCGCAAACCCCAGTGAGCAGTTCTTC.

This clone has a handful of counts. V is TRBV5-4 and J is TRBJ2-7; D may be TRBD1 or TRBD2 (6 bases each). The CDR3 is made up of 14 amino acids. Trimming left V 3 bases short and J 7 bases short, with 17 bases between. Per germline, CDR1 SGHNT and CDR2 YYREEE (reference sequence). The CDR3 reads CASSWRGDSGEQYF. As DNA, the CDR3 is TGTGCCAGCAGCTGGAGGGGGGACTCAGGTGAGCAGTACTTC.